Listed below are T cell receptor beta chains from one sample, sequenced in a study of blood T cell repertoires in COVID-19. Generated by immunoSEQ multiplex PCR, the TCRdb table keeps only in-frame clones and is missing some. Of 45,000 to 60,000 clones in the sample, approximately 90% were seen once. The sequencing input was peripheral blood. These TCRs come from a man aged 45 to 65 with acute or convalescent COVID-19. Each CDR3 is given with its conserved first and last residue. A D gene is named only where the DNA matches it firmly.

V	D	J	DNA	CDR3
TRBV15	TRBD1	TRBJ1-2	TGTGCCACCAGCAGTGATCCAACGGGCAGGGGGTATGGCTACACCTTC	CATSSDPTGRGYGYTF
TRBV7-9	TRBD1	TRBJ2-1	TGTGCCAGCAGCTTAGGGGACAGGGGTTGGCAGTTCTTC	CASSLGDRGWQFF
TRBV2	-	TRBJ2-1	TGTGCCAGCAGGCCCGTGGGGGGACGGGGAAACAATGAGCAGTTCTTC	CASRPVGGRGNNEQFF
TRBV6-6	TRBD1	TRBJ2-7	TGTGCCAGCAGTTACTCGGCGGGACAGGGATACGAGCAGTACTTC	CASSYSAGQGYEQYF
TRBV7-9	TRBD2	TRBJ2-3	TGTGCCAGCAGCGACTCCGGGGGGGCCACATGGGACACAGATACGCAGTATTTT	CASSDSGGATWDTDTQYF
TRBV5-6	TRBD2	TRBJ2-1	TGTGCCAGCAGCTTGGCCTTTAGCGGGGGGACAGGCGGTGAGCAGTTCTTC	CASSLAFSGGTGGEQFF
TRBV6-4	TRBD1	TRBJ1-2	TGTGCCAGCAGTGACCTAGCTCCGGGACAGGGGGCCAATAACTATGGCTACACCTTC	CASSDLAPGQGANNYGYTF
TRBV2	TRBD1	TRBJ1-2	TGTGCCAGCAGTGAGGACAGGGTAATGAGTGGCTACACCTTC	CASSEDRVMSGYTF
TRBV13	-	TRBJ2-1	TGTGCCAGCAGCCCCCCTGTATCCAATGAGCAGTTCTTC	CASSPPVSNEQFF
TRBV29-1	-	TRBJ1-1	TGCAGCGTTCAAAAGACAGGCCCCAACACTGAAGCTTTCTTT	CSVQKTGPNTEAFF
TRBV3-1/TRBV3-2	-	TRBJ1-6	TGTGCCAGCAGCCAGGGGGGTGGCCCAAATTCACCCCTCCACTTT	CASSQGGGPNSPLHF
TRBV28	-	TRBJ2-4	TGTGCCAGCAGTCGGCGCAGGGGGGTGATCAACATTCAGTACTTC	CASSRRRGVINIQYF
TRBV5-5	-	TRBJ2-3	TGTGCCAGCAGCTTGGTAGGGGGTCAGACAGATACGCAGTATTTT	CASSLVGGQTDTQYF
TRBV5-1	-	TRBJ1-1	TGCGCCAGCAGCTTGGGGGGTCCACCAGGGGTGAGGGGGAACACTGAAGCTTTCTTT	CASSLGGPPGVRGNTEAFF
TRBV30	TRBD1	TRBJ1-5	TGTGCCTGGAGTGTCGTCTTCGTTTTGACAGGGTTTAAGCAGCCCCAGCATTTT	CAWSVVFVLTGFKQPQHF
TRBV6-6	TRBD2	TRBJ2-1	TGTGCCAGCAGTCAACCCTGGACTAGCGGGGGGGCTAGGCCGTTCTTC	CASSQPWTSGGARPFF